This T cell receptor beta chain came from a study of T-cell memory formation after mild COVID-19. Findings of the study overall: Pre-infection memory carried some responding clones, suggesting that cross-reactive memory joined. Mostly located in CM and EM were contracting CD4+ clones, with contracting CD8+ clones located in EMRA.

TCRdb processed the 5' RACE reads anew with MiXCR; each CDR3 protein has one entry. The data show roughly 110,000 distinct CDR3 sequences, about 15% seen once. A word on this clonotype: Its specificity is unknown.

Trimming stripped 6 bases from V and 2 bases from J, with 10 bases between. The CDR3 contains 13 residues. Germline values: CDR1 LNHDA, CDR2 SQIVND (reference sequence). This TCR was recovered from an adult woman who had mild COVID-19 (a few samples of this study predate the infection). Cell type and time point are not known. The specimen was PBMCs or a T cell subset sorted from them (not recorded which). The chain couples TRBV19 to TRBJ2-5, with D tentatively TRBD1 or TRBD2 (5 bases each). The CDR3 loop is CASRQGRQETQYF. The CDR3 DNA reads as TGTGCCAGTAGGCAGGGACGACAAGAGACCCAGTACTTC.